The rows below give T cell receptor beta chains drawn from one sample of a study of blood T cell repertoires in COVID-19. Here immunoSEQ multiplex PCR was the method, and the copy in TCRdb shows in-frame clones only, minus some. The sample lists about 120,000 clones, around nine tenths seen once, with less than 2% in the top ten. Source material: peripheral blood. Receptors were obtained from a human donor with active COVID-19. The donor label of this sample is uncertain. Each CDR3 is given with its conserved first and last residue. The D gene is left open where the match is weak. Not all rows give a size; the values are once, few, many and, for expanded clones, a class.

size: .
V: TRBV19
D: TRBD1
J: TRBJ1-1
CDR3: CASNTPRGGDRDTEAFF
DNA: TGTGCCAGTAATACCCCCCGGGGTGGAGACAGGGACACTGAAGCTTTCTTT

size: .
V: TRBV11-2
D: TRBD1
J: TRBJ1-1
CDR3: CASRLPTGATEAFF
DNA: TGTGCCAGCAGACTACCGACAGGGGCCACTGAAGCTTTCTTT

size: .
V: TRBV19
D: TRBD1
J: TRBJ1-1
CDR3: CASSIQGASGGAEAFF
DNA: TGTGCCAGTAGTATACAGGGGGCATCGGGAGGTGCTGAAGCTTTCTTT

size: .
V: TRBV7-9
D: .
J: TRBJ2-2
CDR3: CASSPGFRGTGELFF
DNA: TGTGCCAGCAGCCCAGGGTTTCGCGGCACCGGGGAGCTGTTTTTT

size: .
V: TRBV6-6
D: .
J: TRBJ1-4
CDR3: CASKDPTEKLFF
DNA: TGTGCCAGTAAAGATCCTACCGAAAAACTGTTTTTT

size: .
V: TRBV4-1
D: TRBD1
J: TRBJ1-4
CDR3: CASRTGTGGEKLFF
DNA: TGCGCCAGCAGAACCGGGACAGGGGGTGAAAAACTGTTTTTT

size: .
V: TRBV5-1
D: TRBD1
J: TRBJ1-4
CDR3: CASRGQLNEKLFF
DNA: TGCGCCAGCAGGGGACAGCTAAATGAAAAACTGTTTTTT

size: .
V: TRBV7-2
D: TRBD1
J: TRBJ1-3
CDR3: CASSPTGTALAGNTIYF
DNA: TGTGCCAGCAGCCCCACTGGGACAGCTCTTGCTGGAAACACCATATATTTT

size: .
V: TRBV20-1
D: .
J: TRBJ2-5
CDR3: CSASWGDGETQYF
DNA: TGCAGTGCTAGTTGGGGCGACGGGGAGACCCAGTACTTC

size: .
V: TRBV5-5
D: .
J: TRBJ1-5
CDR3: CASSLGWDRGYQPQHF
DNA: TGTGCCAGCAGCTTGGGGTGGGATCGGGGTTACCAGCCCCAGCATTTT

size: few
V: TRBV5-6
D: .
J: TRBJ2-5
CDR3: CASSLFTDQETQYF
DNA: TGTGCCAGCAGCTTGTTTACAGATCAAGAGACCCAGTACTTC

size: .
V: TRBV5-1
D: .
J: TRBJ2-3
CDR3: CASSLALDKITDTQYF
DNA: TGCGCCAGCAGCTTGGCCCTGGACAAAATCACAGATACGCAGTATTTT

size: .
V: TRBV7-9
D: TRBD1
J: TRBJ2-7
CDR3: CASSGPLTGGRHEQYF
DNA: TGTGCCAGCAGCGGGCCGCTGACAGGGGGGAGGCACGAGCAGTACTTC

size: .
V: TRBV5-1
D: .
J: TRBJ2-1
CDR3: CASSIRPSEQFF
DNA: TGCGCCAGCAGCATCCGGCCTAGTGAGCAGTTCTTC

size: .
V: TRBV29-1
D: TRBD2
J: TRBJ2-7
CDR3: CSVQRESSYEQYF
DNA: TGCAGCGTCCAGCGGGAAAGCTCCTACGAGCAGTACTTC

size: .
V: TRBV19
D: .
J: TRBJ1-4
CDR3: CASSREGGTTNEKLFF
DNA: TGTGCCAGTAGTCGTGAGGGTGGGACAACTAATGAAAAACTGTTTTTT

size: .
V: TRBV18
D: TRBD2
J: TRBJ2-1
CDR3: CASSPPVQSIAGLTNEQFF
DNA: TGTGCCAGCTCACCCCCGGTTCAGTCAATAGCGGGCCTGACGAATGAGCAGTTCTTC

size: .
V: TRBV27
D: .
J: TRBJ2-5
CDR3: CASSLRGGGIGRETQYF
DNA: TGTGCCAGCAGTTTAAGGGGCGGCGGGATCGGGAGAGAGACCCAGTACTTC

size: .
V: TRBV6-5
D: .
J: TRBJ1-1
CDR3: CASSYGWTDLNTEAFF
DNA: TGTGCCAGCAGTTACGGATGGACAGACCTGAACACTGAAGCTTTCTTT

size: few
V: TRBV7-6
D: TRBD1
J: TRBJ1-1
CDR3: CASSPGQGNTEAFF
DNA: TGTGCCAGCAGCCCGGGACAGGGGAACACTGAAGCTTTCTTT

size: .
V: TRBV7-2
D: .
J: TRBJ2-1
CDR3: CASSPRARGTYNEQFF
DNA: TGTGCCAGCAGCCCCCGAGCTCGGGGGACCTACAATGAGCAGTTCTTC

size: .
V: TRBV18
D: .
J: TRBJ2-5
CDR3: CASSPGSQETQYF
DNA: TGTGCCAGCTCACCAGGGAGCCAAGAGACCCAGTACTTC

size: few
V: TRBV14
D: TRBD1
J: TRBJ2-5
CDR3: CASSRGDRVQETQYF
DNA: TGTGCCAGCAGCCGAGGGGACAGGGTCCAAGAGACCCAGTACTTC

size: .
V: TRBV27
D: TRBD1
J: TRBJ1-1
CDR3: CASRGTGEAFF
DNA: TGTGCCAGCAGGGGGACAGGCGAAGCTTTCTTT

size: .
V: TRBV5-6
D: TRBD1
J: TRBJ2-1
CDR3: CASSPQDRGSYNEQFF
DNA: TGTGCCAGCAGCCCTCAGGACAGGGGCTCCTACAATGAGCAGTTCTTC

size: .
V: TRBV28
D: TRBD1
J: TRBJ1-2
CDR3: CASRTGTGPRSYTF
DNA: TGTGCCAGCAGAACTGGGACAGGGCCTCGGAGCTACACCTTC

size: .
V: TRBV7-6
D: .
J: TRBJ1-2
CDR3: CASSSGGEYGYTF
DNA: TGTGCCAGCAGCTCGGGGGGGGAGTATGGCTACACCTTC

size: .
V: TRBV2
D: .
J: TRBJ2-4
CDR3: CASSELQVLAKNIQYF
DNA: TGTGCCAGCAGTGAACTCCAGGTGCTAGCCAAAAACATTCAGTACTTC

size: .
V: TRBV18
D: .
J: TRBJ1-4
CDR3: CASSPQSFDEKLFF
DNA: TGTGCCAGCTCACCACAATCCTTCGATGAAAAACTGTTTTTT

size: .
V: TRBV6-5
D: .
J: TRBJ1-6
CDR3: CASSRRDGPLHF
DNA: TGTGCCAGCAGTAGGCGGGACGGACCCCTCCACTTT

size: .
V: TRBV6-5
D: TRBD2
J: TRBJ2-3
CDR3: CASSYLSGGRTDTQYF
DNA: TGTGCCAGCAGTTACCTTTCGGGGGGGCGCACAGATACGCAGTATTTT

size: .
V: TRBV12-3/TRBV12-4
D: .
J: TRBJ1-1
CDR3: CASSSSGGLGAFF
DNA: TGTGCCAGCAGTTCGTCGGGGGGGTTGGGAGCTTTCTTT

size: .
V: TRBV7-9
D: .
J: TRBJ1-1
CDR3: CASSLRGTEAFF
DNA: TGTGCCAGCAGCTTAAGGGGGACTGAAGCTTTCTTT

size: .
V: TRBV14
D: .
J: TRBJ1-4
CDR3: CASSPQVANEKLFF
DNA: TGTGCCAGCAGCCCCCAGGTGGCTAATGAAAAACTGTTTTTT

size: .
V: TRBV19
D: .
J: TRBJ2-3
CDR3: CASSRGRADTQYF
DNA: TGTGCCAGTAGTCGGGGTAGAGCAGATACGCAGTATTTT

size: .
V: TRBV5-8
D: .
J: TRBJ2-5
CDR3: CASSLASLAMKNPQETQYF
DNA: TGTGCCAGCAGCTTGGCCTCACTCGCCATGAAAAATCCCCAAGAGACCCAGTACTTC

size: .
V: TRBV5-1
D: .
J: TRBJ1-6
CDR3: CASSVNTGLGHSPLHF
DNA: TGCGCCAGCAGCGTCAACACAGGGCTCGGGCACTCACCCCTCCACTTT

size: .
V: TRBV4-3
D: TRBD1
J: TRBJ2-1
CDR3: CASSPLTGFVALINEQFF
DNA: TGCGCCAGCAGCCCCTTGACAGGGTTTGTTGCTTTGATCAATGAGCAGTTCTTC

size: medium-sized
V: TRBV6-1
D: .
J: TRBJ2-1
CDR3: CASSEVPGGVSYNEQFF
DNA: TGTGCCAGCAGTGAAGTTCCAGGAGGGGTCTCCTACAATGAGCAGTTCTTC

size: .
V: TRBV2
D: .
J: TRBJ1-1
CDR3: CASSYTEAFF
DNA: TGTGCCAGCAGCTACACTGAAGCTTTCTTT

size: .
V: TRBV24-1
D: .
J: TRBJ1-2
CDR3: CATSDSVGYTF
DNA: TGTGCCACCAGTGATTCTGTTGGCTACACCTTC

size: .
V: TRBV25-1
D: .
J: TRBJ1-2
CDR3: CASSATGTPQNYGYTF
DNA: TGTGCCAGCAGTGCCACCGGGACACCTCAAAACTATGGCTACACCTTC